Listed below are T cell receptor beta chains from one sample, sequenced in a study of T cells in Graves' hyperthyroidism and ophthalmopathy. TCRdb recomputed calls from the multiplex PCR reads with MiXCR, one row per CDR3 protein. The repertoire holds under 350,000 distinct CDR3 sequences, with 20% to 25% as singletons. The specimen was blood. These receptors were obtained from a man aged 35-49 years with Graves' hyperthyroidism that later progressed to Graves' ophthalmopathy. Both conserved end residues are part of each CDR3. D genes are given only for firm matches. Clone size, where shown, is once, few, many, or a class for clones that have expanded.

v_call	clone_size	d_call	j_call	cdr3_aa	cdr3_nt
TRBV25-1	NA	TRBD1	TRBJ2-7	CASSARDRGYSYEQYF	TGTGCCAGCAGTGCCCGGGACAGGGGTTACTCCTACGAGCAGTACTTC
TRBV6-2/TRBV6-3	NA	NA	TRBJ1-3	CASSYFGSGNTIYF	TGTGCCAGCAGTTATTTTGGGTCTGGAAACACCATATATTTT
TRBV6-1	once	TRBD1	TRBJ1-2	CASSESWTGEEGYTF	TGTGCCAGCAGTGAAAGCTGGACAGGGGAGGAAGGCTACACCTTC
TRBV14	many	TRBD2	TRBJ2-7	CASSPRETSGIEQYF	TGTGCCAGCAGCCCCAGAGAGACTAGCGGGATCGAGCAGTACTTC
TRBV11-2	NA	TRBD1	TRBJ2-7	CASSPWTGESSYEQYF	TGTGCCAGCAGCCCATGGACAGGGGAGAGCTCCTACGAGCAGTACTTC
TRBV7-9	many	NA	TRBJ2-7	CASSLTEGRSEQYF	TGTGCCAGCAGCCTAACGGAGGGGCGCAGCGAGCAGTACTTC
TRBV20-1	many	TRBD1	TRBJ1-1	CSARVNGQGEAFF	TGCAGTGCTAGAGTGAATGGACAGGGTGAAGCTTTCTTT
TRBV29-1	many	NA	TRBJ2-7	CSVEGGQGGHEQYF	TGCAGCGTTGAAGGTGGTCAGGGGGGCCACGAGCAGTACTTC
TRBV12-3/TRBV12-4	many	NA	TRBJ1-5	CASKNEGHQPQHF	TGTGCCAGCAAGAACGAGGGTCATCAGCCCCAGCATTTT
TRBV20-1	NA	NA	TRBJ2-5	CSASFGRGGGETQYF	TGCAGTGCTAGCTTTGGGCGTGGAGGAGGCGAGACCCAGTACTTC
TRBV9	many	NA	TRBJ2-7	CASSLGTNSYEQYF	TGTGCCAGCAGCCTAGGGACGAACTCCTACGAGCAGTACTTC
TRBV15	many	NA	TRBJ2-7	CATSREQGGYEQYF	TGTGCCACCAGCAGGGAGCAGGGGGGCTACGAGCAGTACTTC
TRBV6-5	many	TRBD1	TRBJ2-7	CASSLQGDYEQYF	TGTGCCAGCAGTTTACAGGGGGATTACGAGCAGTACTTC
TRBV28	many	NA	TRBJ1-2	CASSFVETNYGYTF	TGTGCCAGCAGTTTTGTCGAAACTAACTATGGCTACACCTTC
TRBV27	NA	NA	TRBJ2-3	CASSNRVSLTDTQYF	TGTGCCAGCAGTAACCGAGTGTCCCTCACAGATACGCAGTATTTT
TRBV24-1	many	NA	TRBJ2-7	CATSDPGISHEQYF	TGTGCCACCAGTGACCCCGGGATAAGCCACGAGCAGTACTTC
TRBV6-5	many	NA	TRBJ1-1	CASRPGRGVGNTEAFF	TGTGCCAGCAGGCCTGGAAGGGGGGTAGGGAACACTGAAGCTTTCTTT
TRBV28	many	NA	TRBJ2-7	CASSSLTGISYEQYF	TGTGCCAGCAGTTCGCTCACAGGAATCTCCTACGAGCAGTACTTC
TRBV29-1	many	TRBD2	TRBJ2-2	CSVDEGSGRSGELFF	TGCAGCGTTGATGAGGGGAGCGGGAGGTCCGGGGAGCTGTTTTTT
TRBV5-1	many	NA	TRBJ2-7	CASSWTGTPSYEQYF	TGCGCCAGCAGCTGGACCGGGACCCCTTCCTACGAGCAGTACTTC
TRBV19	NA	TRBD2	TRBJ2-5	CASSIMGAGGQETQYF	TGTGCCAGTAGTATTATGGGAGCGGGGGGACAAGAGACCCAGTACTTC
TRBV12-3/TRBV12-4	few	NA	TRBJ2-5	CAIRRDQETQYF	TGTGCCATCAGACGGGACCAAGAGACCCAGTACTTC
TRBV30	many	NA	TRBJ2-4	CAWSPGVIKNIQYF	TGTGCCTGGAGTCCGGGAGTTATCAAAAACATTCAGTACTTC
TRBV28	many	TRBD2	TRBJ2-5	CASRRGGRSETQYF	TGTGCCAGCAGGAGGGGCGGGAGATCTGAGACCCAGTACTTC
TRBV10-3	many	TRBD1	TRBJ2-2	CAIRGTGGQNTGELFF	TGTGCCATCAGGGGAACAGGGGGGCAGAACACCGGGGAGCTGTTTTTT
TRBV20-1	many	NA	TRBJ2-2	CSARDIGQMNTGELFF	TGCAGTGCTAGAGATATAGGACAGATGAACACCGGGGAGCTGTTTTTT
TRBV7-3	many	NA	TRBJ2-5	CASSLEPSQETQYF	TGTGCCAGCAGCCTGGAGCCGTCGCAAGAGACCCAGTACTTC
TRBV5-1	NA	NA	TRBJ2-5	CASSRTTGSMGQETQYF	TGCGCCAGCAGCCGTACCACAGGGTCAATGGGCCAAGAGACCCAGTACTTC
TRBV29-1	many	NA	TRBJ1-2	CSATRVNYGYTF	TGCAGCGCCACCAGGGTAAACTATGGCTACACCTTC
TRBV6-5	NA	NA	TRBJ2-7	CASSLFFYEQYF	TGTGCCAGCAGTTTATTTTTCTACGAGCAGTACTTC
TRBV19	many	TRBD1	TRBJ1-5	CASSGDRNQPQHF	TGTGCCAGTAGTGGGGACAGGAATCAGCCCCAGCATTTT
TRBV5-1	many	NA	TRBJ2-2	CASSLRDGIGELFF	TGCGCCAGCAGCCTCCGGGACGGCATCGGGGAGCTGTTTTTT
TRBV6-1	many	NA	TRBJ2-7	CASRQGQFEQYF	TGTGCCAGCAGACAAGGACAGTTCGAGCAGTACTTC
TRBV6-2/TRBV6-3	NA	NA	TRBJ2-7	CASTPADGAYEQYF	TGTGCCAGCACCCCAGCCGATGGAGCCTACGAGCAGTACTTC
TRBV6-1	many	NA	TRBJ1-5	CASSEGQGNQPQHF	TGTGCCAGCAGTGAAGGACAGGGCAATCAGCCCCAGCATTTT
TRBV14	NA	TRBD2	TRBJ2-5	CASSHDLAGGSDAQYF	TGTGCCAGCAGCCACGATCTAGCGGGAGGATCGGATGCCCAGTACTTC
TRBV28	NA	NA	TRBJ1-1	CASSPDTGYTEAFF	TGTGCCAGCAGTCCCGATACAGGGTACACTGAAGCTTTCTTT
TRBV19	NA	NA	TRBJ1-1	CASSWDANTEAFF	TGTGCCAGTAGTTGGGACGCGAACACTGAAGCTTTCTTT
TRBV6-5	many	NA	TRBJ2-7	CASSLPPGKGYEQYF	TGTGCCAGCAGTCTGCCCCCAGGGAAGGGTTACGAGCAGTACTTC
TRBV20-1	many	NA	TRBJ2-5	CSARVNGRKTQYF	TGCAGTGCTAGAGTTAACGGGAGAAAGACCCAGTACTTC
TRBV19	many	NA	TRBJ1-3	CASSVDWNSGNTIYF	TGTGCCAGTAGTGTCGACTGGAACTCTGGAAACACCATATATTTT
TRBV6-5	many	NA	TRBJ2-7	CASSYSRAGYEQYF	TGTGCCAGCAGTTACTCGAGGGCGGGCTACGAGCAGTACTTC
TRBV27	many	TRBD1	TRBJ1-1	CASSPQGEWTEAFF	TGTGCCAGCAGTCCTCAGGGGGAGTGGACTGAAGCTTTCTTT
TRBV2	many	NA	TRBJ1-2	CASSELQRGYTF	TGTGCCAGCAGTGAACTTCAGCGCGGCTACACCTTC
TRBV9	many	TRBD2	TRBJ2-7	CASSVGGSTYEQYF	TGTGCCAGCAGCGTTGGCGGGAGCACCTACGAGCAGTACTTC
TRBV5-1	many	TRBD1	TRBJ2-5	CASSLDRLQETQYF	TGCGCCAGCAGCCTGGACAGGTTACAAGAGACCCAGTACTTC
TRBV18	NA	TRBD1	TRBJ1-5	CASSPTGADQPQHF	TGTGCCAGCTCCCCCACAGGGGCCGATCAGCCCCAGCATTTT
TRBV12-3/TRBV12-4	many	NA	TRBJ1-5	CASSRSGWKPQHF	TGTGCCAGCAGTCGCTCCGGGTGGAAGCCCCAGCATTTT
TRBV27	few	TRBD2	TRBJ2-7	CASSSPGLAGPYEQYF	TGTGCCAGCAGTTCTCCGGGACTAGCGGGACCCTACGAGCAGTACTTC
TRBV12-3/TRBV12-4	NA	NA	TRBJ1-1	CASSSPLMMNTEAFF	TGTGCCAGCAGTTCCCCACTAATGATGAACACTGAAGCTTTCTTT